This entry lists 16 T cell receptor beta chains sequenced from one sample in a study of low-dose radiotherapy and immunotherapy resistance in tumors. First-strand cDNA relied on TRAV- and TRBV-specific primers spanning alpha and beta chains. TCRs underwent about 20 PCR cycles of amplification with a constant-region primer and V-primer adapter. Each CDR3 protein is one row after TCRdb ran MiXCR on the reads. The sample lists 54,000 or so distinct CDR3 sequences; less than 25% were seen once. Time point reported: before trial treatment. This specimen consisted of PBMCs, obtained before treatment. The receptors derive from a male donor with prostate cancer.

With respect to this clonotype: With a far larger clone one base away, a read error is the likely cause. V and J are TRBV24-1 and TRBJ2-2; D remains unclear. The V and J ends lost 6 bases and 0 bases respectively, with 10 bases between them. Germline V CDR1 and CDR2: KGHDR, SFDVKD. The CDR3 length is 15 residues. The CDR3 nucleotides are TGTGCCACCAGTTTGACCAGCGCGAACACCGGGGAGCTGTTTTTT. It specifies CATSLTSANTGELFF.

There are many counts of this clonotype. The chain recombines TRBV5-1 with TRBJ2-1, with D tentatively TRBD2 (6 bases). Germline lookup yields CDR1 SGHRS and CDR2 YFSETQ. This CDR3 spans 15 amino acids. V dropped 2 bases and J dropped 3 bases, with 12 bases sitting between them. In DNA, the CDR3 is TGCGCCAGCAGCTTCCCCGGGAGTGGCTACAATGAGCAGTTCTTC. This codes for CASSFPGSGYNEQFF.

This clonotype was recorded many times. Here the CDR3 reads CASSQAAGQGFNEQYF. The CDR3 DNA is TGCGCCAGCAGCCAAGCGGCTGGACAGGGTTTTAACGAGCAGTACTTC. The chain is built from TRBV4-1 and TRBJ2-7; TRBD1 matches 8 bases. CDR1 and CDR2 from the germline V gene are MGHRA and YSYEKL. Germline trimming cut 1 base from V and 5 bases from J; bases unmatched to any gene: 10. The CDR3 runs to 16 residues.

This clonotype was detected ten times or more. The V call is TRBV11-2, the J call TRBJ2-7; unclear D gene. Trimming shortened V by 4 bases and J by 3 bases, and 10 bases separated the two germline ends. Looked up from germline, CDR1 is SGHAT and CDR2 is FQNNGV. The length of the CDR3 is 13 residues. The DNA for the CDR3 is TGTGCCAGCAGCTCACCTAGGCGCTACGAGCAGTACTTC. This translates into CASSSPRRYEQYF.

This clonotype was recorded many times. The chain employs TRBV3-1 and TRBJ2-3; D remains unclear. Germline values: CDR1 LGHDT, CDR2 YNNKEL (reference sequence). CDR3 length: 13 amino acids. V lost 0 bases, J lost 6 bases, and 7 bases lay in between. CDR3 in amino acids: CASSQDLVDTQYF. CDR3 coding DNA: TGTGCCAGCAGCCAAGATCTTGTTGATACGCAGTATTTT.

This clonotype was counted ten times or more. V usage is TRBV24-1 and J usage is TRBJ2-1, with 9 bases aligning to TRBD2. Germline-derived CDR1 and CDR2 are KGHDR and SFDVKD. Germline trimming cut 4 bases from V and 6 bases from J; bases unmatched to any gene: 3. The CDR3 runs 14 residues. CDR3 bases: TGTGCCACCAGTGAAGGCGGGGGGGGCAATGAGCAGTTCTTC. Protein: CATSEGGGGNEQFF.

There are a few counts of this clonotype. A read error is the likely source, as a far larger clone sits one nucleotide away. The gene calls are TRBV20-1 and TRBJ2-7, with TRBD2 matching over 7 bases. The CDR3 is made up of 14 amino acids. Germline assignment: CDR1 DFQATT and CDR2 SNEGSKA (reference sequence). With V trimmed by 5 bases and J by 7 bases, 14 bases remained unmatched. For the CDR3, the DNA is TGCAGTGCTTCTAACAGCGGGGTATACAATGAGCAGTACTTC. Translated, it gives CSASNSGVYNEQYF.

This clonotype was observed a single time. CDR3 protein: CASSFAGTGELFF. DNA for the CDR3: TGTGCCAGCAGTTTCGCGGGGACCGGGGAGCTGTTTTTT. The gene calls are TRBV12-3 or TRBV12-4 and TRBJ2-2; D perhaps matches TRBD2 (6 bases). Trimming removed 3 bases at V and 5 bases at J, with 7 bases between. CDR3 size: 13 residues.

In regard to this clonotype: This may come from a read error, since a much larger clone is one base off. The rearrangement joins TRBV4-1 to TRBJ2-7; D is unresolved. CDR1 is MGHRA, CDR2 YSYEKL, per germline. This CDR3 has 15 residues. Trimming shortened V by 1 base and J by 7 bases, and 17 bases separated the two germline ends. CDR3 DNA sequence: TGCGCCAGCAGCCAAGGACTCTTCGCCTACAATGAGCAGTACTTC. It codes for CASSQGLFAYNEQYF.

The V and J genes are TRBV5-1 and TRBJ2-2; D is undetermined. The V end was cut by 4 bases, the J end by 4 bases, with 14 bases between. This CDR3 is built from 15 residues. Germline loops: CDR1 SGHRS, CDR2 YFSETQ. CDR3 region: CASSPAGSRTGELFF. CDR3 DNA: TGCGCCAGCAGCCCGGCCGGGTCCCGCACCGGGGAGCTGTTTTTT.

This clonotype was observed at least ten times. The V and J genes are TRBV10-3 and TRBJ2-7; 8 bases are shared with TRBD1. With V trimmed by 8 bases and J by 12 bases, 0 bases remained unmatched. Looked up from germline, CDR1 is ENHRY and CDR2 is SYGVKD. This CDR3 contains 8 residues. Here the CDR3 DNA reads TGTGCCATCGGGACAGGGTACTTC. Residues: CAIGTGYF.

This clonotype was seen many times. The rearrangement links TRBV28 to TRBJ1-1; unclear D gene. The germline V and J ends were trimmed by 2 bases and 0 bases, with 4 bases remaining between them. CDR1 MDHEN and CDR2 SYDVKM come from the germline V gene. CDR3 length: 13 residues. This CDR3 is CASSLPMNTEAFF. The CDR3 coding sequence is TGTGCCAGCAGTTTACCTATGAACACTGAAGCTTTCTTT.

This clonotype was detected ten times or more. The rearrangement links TRBV5-4 to TRBJ2-5, with D possibly matching TRBD2 (5 bases). V was pared by 5 bases and J by 3 bases, with 14 bases between. The germline V gene has CDR1 SGHNT and CDR2 YYREEE (reference sequence). The CDR3 runs 14 residues. CDR3 amino acids: CASRADEPEETQYF. CDR3 nucleotide sequence: TGTGCCAGCAGAGCGGACGAGCCAGAAGAGACCCAGTACTTC.

This clonotype was recorded many times. The chain joins TRBV7-2 to TRBJ1-5, with TRBD1 as a possible D gene (5 bases). With 3 bases removed from V and 3 bases from J, the gap between germline ends came to 6 bases. The CDR3 covers 13 residues. Per the germline V gene, CDR1 is SGHTA and CDR2 is FQGNSA. CDR3 in amino acids: CASSFRDNQPQHF. CDR3 bases: TGTGCCAGCAGCTTCAGGGACAATCAGCCCCAGCATTTT.

V usage is TRBV28 and J usage is TRBJ2-1, with D hard to call. The germline CDR1 and CDR2 sequences are MDHEN and SYDVKM. The CDR3 contains 13 residues. Deletions cut 6 bases from V and 6 bases from J, with 12 bases between. The CDR3, as DNA: TGTGCCAGCAGCCGCGCCTCGGGCAATGAGCAGTTCTTC. Amino acids: CASSRASGNEQFF.

This clonotype was counted between two and nine times. The chain recombines TRBV20-1 with TRBJ2-3, with D perhaps matching TRBD1 (6 bases). Per the germline V gene, CDR1 is DFQATT and CDR2 is SNEGSKA (reference sequence). The CDR3 runs to 14 residues. With 5 bases removed from V and 3 bases from J, the gap between germline ends came to 15 bases. In DNA, the CDR3 is TGCAGTGCTGAGACAGGTTCGCGGACAGATACGCAGTATTTT. As protein: CSAETGSRTDTQYF.